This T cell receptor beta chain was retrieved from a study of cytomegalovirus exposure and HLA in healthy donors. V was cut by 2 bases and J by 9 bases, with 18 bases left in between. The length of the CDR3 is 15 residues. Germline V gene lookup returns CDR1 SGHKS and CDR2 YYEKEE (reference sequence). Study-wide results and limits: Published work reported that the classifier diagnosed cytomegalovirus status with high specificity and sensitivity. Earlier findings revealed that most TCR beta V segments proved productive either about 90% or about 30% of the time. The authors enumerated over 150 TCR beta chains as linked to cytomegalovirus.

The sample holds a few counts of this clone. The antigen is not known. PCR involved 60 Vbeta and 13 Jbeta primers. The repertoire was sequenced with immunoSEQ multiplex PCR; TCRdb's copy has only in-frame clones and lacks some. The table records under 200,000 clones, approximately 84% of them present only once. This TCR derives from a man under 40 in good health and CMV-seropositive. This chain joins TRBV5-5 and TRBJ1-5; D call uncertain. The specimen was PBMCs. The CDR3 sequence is CASSFEGGNAGPQHF. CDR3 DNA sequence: TGTGCCAGCAGCTTTGAGGGAGGGAATGCGGGGCCCCAGCATTTT.